Listed here are 30 T cell receptor beta chains from one sample, sequenced in a study of T cell changes during pregnancy in multiple sclerosis. TCRdb keeps only in-frame clones here, not all; method: immunoSEQ multiplex PCR. The table has about 110,000 clones, 92% seen once. Sequencing used peripheral blood, obtained after pregnancy. The receptors were gathered from a female donor with multiple sclerosis, enrolled in a pregnancy study.

The chain links TRBV18 to TRBJ1-4, with 7 bases lining up with TRBD1. V was clipped by 4 bases and J by 2 bases; unmatched bases: 13. The CDR3 length is 18 residues. Per the germline V gene, CDR1 is KGHSH and CDR2 is LQKENI. In DNA form, the CDR3 reads TGTGCCAGCTCACGGTCACAGGGGAGGCCGGGCACTAATGAAAAACTGTTTTTT. This codes for CASSRSQGRPGTNEKLFF.

This clone was seen just once. J is TRBJ1-1 and V is TRBV6-5; 7 positions match TRBD1. V lost 5 bases, J lost 3 bases, and 9 bases stayed unmatched. The CDR3 is 15 residues long. CDR1 MNHEY and CDR2 SVGAGI come from the germline V gene. CDR3 residues: CASSPDREGDTEAFF. CDR3 DNA sequence: TGTGCCAGCAGTCCCGACAGGGAAGGGGACACTGAAGCTTTCTTT.

A few counts support this clone. The rearrangement links TRBV28 to TRBJ1-1; D gene ambiguous. This CDR3 is 13 amino acids long. Germline assignment: CDR1 MDHEN and CDR2 SYDVKM. V dropped 4 bases and J dropped 7 bases, with 13 bases sitting between them. The CDR3 nucleotides read TGTGCCAGCAGTTCAGGACGGAGGATTGAAGCTTTCTTT. Its translation: CASSSGRRIEAFF.

This chain links TRBV7-9 with TRBJ2-3; 8 bases fit TRBD2. The CDR3 has 15 residues. Trimming took 6 bases from V and 3 from J; bases not matched to a gene: 8. Germline CDR1 is SEHNR and CDR2 is FQNEAQ (reference sequence). The CDR3 region is CASRRGTGGTDTQYF. Here the CDR3 DNA reads TGTGCCAGCAGACGAGGGACGGGAGGGACAGATACGCAGTATTTT.

The chain uses TRBV10-3 and TRBJ1-1, with TRBD1 identical over 7 bases. Germline assignment: CDR1 ENHRY and CDR2 SYGVKD. CDR3 length: 13 amino acids. The J segment lost 1 base and the V segment lost 7 bases, leaving 3 bases of the junction unmatched. CDR3 nucleotide sequence: TGTGCCATCAAGGGGGCCCCGAACACTGAAGCTTTCTTT. It translates to CAIKGAPNTEAFF.

The chain has TRBV7-8 and TRBJ2-1, with TRBD2 matching 9 bases. CDR1 SGHVS and CDR2 FQNEAQ come from the germline V gene. V was pared by 6 bases and J by 6 bases, with 15 bases of the junction left unmatched. The CDR3 is 17 residues long. The DNA for the CDR3 is TGTGCCAGCAGTCGGAGTTCCGGGCTAGCGGGGCTCAATGAGCAGTTCTTC. It specifies CASSRSSGLAGLNEQFF.

The DNA for the CDR3 is TGCAGTGCTAGTCCAGGGACAGGCTACACCTTC. It yields the protein CSASPGTGYTF. This chain joins TRBV20-1 and TRBJ1-2; possibly TRBD1 for D (6 bases). The CDR3 is made up of 11 amino acids. Germline CDR1 reads DFQATT; CDR2 reads SNEGSKA (reference sequence). The V and J ends lost 3 bases and 8 bases respectively, with 10 bases between them.

This clone was seen only once. The gene calls are TRBV21-1 and TRBJ1-2; the D call of TRBD1 is as the table states it, not checked on the DNA. TRBV21-1 is termed a pseudogene. This CDR3 has 15 amino acids. CDR3 bases: TGTGCCAGCAGCAAAAGTCTGGTGGCTTTATATGGCTACACCTTC. This sequence encodes CASSKSLVALYGYTF.

This chain uses TRBV27 with TRBJ2-2; 9 bases fit TRBD1. The germline gives CDR1 MNHEY, CDR2 SMNVEV (reference sequence). The CDR3 spans 15 residues. V trimming: 5 bases; J trimming: 3 bases; junction bases outside the gene matches: 4. This chain's CDR3 is CASSLRDRDTGELFF. DNA of the CDR3: TGTGCCAGCAGTCTGAGGGACAGGGACACCGGGGAGCTGTTTTTT.

This sequence joins TRBV6-1 and TRBJ1-4; D call uncertain. CDR1 and CDR2 (germline): MNHNS, SASEGT. This CDR3 region has 14 residues. V lost 7 bases and J 4 bases, leaving 13 bases between the germline ends. CDR3 sequence reads: CASNPARDNEKLFF. DNA of the CDR3: TGTGCCAGCAACCCCGCCCGGGATAATGAAAAACTGTTTTTT.

The V call is TRBV28, the J call TRBJ1-4; TRBD1 agrees at 7 bases. Germline V gene data show CDR1 as MDHEN and CDR2 as SYDVKM. The CDR3 is 15 residues long. V gave up 2 bases and J gave up 5 bases; unmatched junction bases: 5. In DNA form, the CDR3 reads TGTGCCAGCAGTTTAAAGACAGGGTCGAATGAAAAACTGTTTTTT. Its protein product is CASSLKTGSNEKLFF.

The chain carries TRBV5-1 and TRBJ2-7; 12 positions match TRBD1. CDR1 SGHRS and CDR2 YFSETQ come from the germline V gene. Unmatched junction bases numbered 3, after V lost 0 bases and J lost 5 bases. The CDR3 has 15 amino acids. Here the CDR3 reads CASSLVGQGADEQYF. The CDR3, as DNA: TGCGCCAGCAGCTTGGTGGGACAGGGGGCCGACGAGCAGTACTTC.

The rearrangement links TRBV5-4 to TRBJ2-2; tentatively, D is TRBD2 (7 bases). Trimming cost V 7 bases and J 4 bases, with 17 bases left between them. Germline CDR1 and CDR2: SGHNT and YYREEE (reference sequence). The CDR3 covers 15 residues. The CDR3 region is CASQKQGGGTGELFF. Written as DNA, the CDR3 is TGTGCCAGCCAAAAACAGGGCGGGGGCACCGGGGAGCTGTTTTTT.

V usage is TRBV2 and J usage is TRBJ2-7; TRBD1 agrees at 7 bases. V lost 7 bases, J lost 1 base, and 7 bases stayed unmatched. The V gene's germline CDR1 is SNHLY and CDR2 FYNNEI. The CDR3 is made up of 14 amino acids. The CDR3 is CASTIRGSSYEQYF. The CDR3 DNA sequence: TGTGCCAGCACTATCAGGGGGTCTTCCTACGAGCAGTACTTC.

CDR3 DNA: TGCAGCGTTGAATCGGTACTAGCGGAACCCACAGATACGCAGTATTTT. Its protein is CSVESVLAEPTDTQYF. This chain joins TRBV29-1 and TRBJ2-3; 8 bases line up with TRBD2. The CDR3 is 16 residues long. V lost 2 bases to trimming and J lost 2 bases; unmatched junction nucleotides: 9. From germline, CDR1 is SQVTM and CDR2 ANQGSEA.

This chain links TRBV2 with TRBJ2-1, with D hard to call. The CDR3 loop spans 12 amino acids. V gave up 8 bases and J gave up 7 bases, with 12 bases separating them. Germline CDR1 reads SNHLY; CDR2 reads FYNNEI. The DNA of the CDR3 is TGTGCCAGCTATGGAGATCGGAATGAGCAGTTCTTC. Its translation is CASYGDRNEQFF.

V gene TRBV2 combines with J gene TRBJ2-5; D unresolved. The V and J ends lost 7 bases and 2 bases respectively, with 8 bases between them. Germline loops: CDR1 SNHLY, CDR2 FYNNEI. This CDR3 is built from 12 residues. CDR3 region: CASKQAQETQYF. Here the CDR3 DNA reads TGTGCCAGCAAGCAGGCACAAGAGACCCAGTACTTC. Using reference TRBV2 and TRBJ2-5 for the parts outside the CDR3, the full variable domain is EPEVTQTPSHQVTQMGQEVILRCVPISNHLYFYWYRQILGQKVEFLVSFYNNEISEKSEIFDDQFSVERPDGSNFTLKIRSTKLEDSAMYFCASKQAQETQYFGPGTRLLVL.

This chain joins TRBV29-1 and TRBJ2-1, with TRBD2 as a possible D gene (6 bases). This CDR3 region has 15 residues. Per the germline V gene, CDR1 is SQVTM and CDR2 is ANQGSEA. V lost 6 bases and J 0 bases, leaving 15 bases between the germline ends. The CDR3 DNA sequence: TGCAGCGTAACTAAGGAGGGGAGCTCCTACAATGAGCAGTTCTTC. This translates into CSVTKEGSSYNEQFF.

The V call is TRBV30, the J call TRBJ2-3; D ambiguous. V shed 5 bases and J shed 2 bases, with 5 bases lying between them. Germline CDR1 and CDR2: GTSNPN and SVGIG (reference sequence). The CDR3 sequence is 11 residues long. CDR3: CAWENTDTQYF. In DNA, the CDR3 is TGTGCCTGGGAGAACACAGATACGCAGTATTTT.

This chain links TRBV9 with TRBJ2-1; 9 bases match TRBD2. This CDR3 region has 16 residues. V lost 1 base to trimming and J lost 2 bases; unmatched junction nucleotides: 4. The V gene's germline CDR1 is SGDLS and CDR2 YYNGEE. The CDR3 region is CASSVLLAGAYNEQFF. CDR3 coding DNA: TGTGCCAGCAGCGTACTATTAGCGGGAGCCTACAATGAGCAGTTCTTC.

The chain uses TRBV7-9 and TRBJ2-7; 10 bases agree with TRBD2. The junction had 9 bases not matched to a gene; V was cut back by 2 bases and J by 5 bases. Germline CDR1 is SEHNR and CDR2 is FQNEAQ (reference sequence). This CDR3 has 16 amino acids. CDR3 bases: TGTGCCAGCAGCTTACCGGTTGGTAGCGGGAGGAACGAGCAGTACTTC. Amino acids: CASSLPVGSGRNEQYF.

The rearrangement joins TRBV7-2 to TRBJ2-1; TRBD2 aligns across 10 bases. Germline values: CDR1 SGHTA, CDR2 FQGNSA. The CDR3 runs 16 residues. Trimming took 7 bases from V and 9 from J; bases not matched to a gene: 15. CDR3 sequence (DNA): TGTGCCAGCATCAGGGAGCGGGGGGGAGGGGAAGGTGAGCAGTTCTTC. This gives the protein CASIRERGGGEGEQFF.

The chain is built from TRBV29-1 and TRBJ1-1, with D maybe TRBD1 (5 bases). This CDR3 region has 13 residues. Germline V gives CDR1 SQVTM, CDR2 ANQGSEA. Trimming took 4 bases from V and 3 from J, leaving 12 bases between them. In DNA form, the CDR3 reads TGCAGCGTTGGGGGGGTGACATACACTGAAGCTTTCTTT. It encodes CSVGGVTYTEAFF.

This clone has just one count. This sequence joins TRBV6-4 and TRBJ2-1; TRBD1 matches at 8 bases. The V gene end was trimmed by 9 bases and the J gene end by 8 bases; junction bases not matched to a gene: 18. The CDR3 totals 16 residues. Germline assignment: CDR1 MRHNA and CDR2 SNTAGT. The CDR3 nucleotides read TGTGCCAGACTAAAACAGGGGGTCCTCCGAGGGGATGAGCAGTTCTTC. Protein: CARLKQGVLRGDEQFF.

This chain connects TRBV6-1 to TRBJ1-2; no definite D call. This CDR3 spans 15 amino acids. With 5 bases removed from V and 7 bases from J, the gap between germline ends came to 20 bases. Germline V CDR1 and CDR2: MNHNS, SASEGT. For the CDR3, the DNA is TGTGCCAGCAGTTCGAGAAGGACGTCGAGCGGTGGCTACACCTTC. Its translation: CASSSRRTSSGGYTF.

V is TRBV6-1 and J is TRBJ2-7, with 10 bases fitting TRBD2. The CDR3 is made up of 15 amino acids. Germline CDR1 and CDR2: MNHNS and SASEGT. Trimming took 6 bases from V and 1 from J; bases not matched to a gene: 6. CDR3 DNA: TGTGCCAGCAGAGCCACTAGCGGGGCATCCTACGAGCAGTACTTC. This codes for CASRATSGASYEQYF.

Comments on this clone: This CDR3 is also generated by other DNA sequences in the sample. J is TRBJ2-3 and V is TRBV6-5; TRBD2 agrees at 8 bases. From germline, CDR1 is MNHEY and CDR2 SVGAGI. CDR3 length equals 15 residues. With V trimmed by 2 bases and J by 3 bases, 4 bases remained unmatched. The CDR3 loop is CASSYGGGRTDTQYF. The CDR3 DNA is TGTGCCAGCAGTTACGGGGGCGGGAGGACAGATACGCAGTATTTT.

The V and J genes are TRBV7-9 and TRBJ2-3; 7 bases align to TRBD1. The length of the CDR3 is 14 residues. The germline CDR1 and CDR2 sequences are SEHNR and FQNEAQ (reference sequence). V was clipped by 3 bases and J by 4 bases; unmatched bases: 4. Here the CDR3 reads CASSFGTVADTQYF. In DNA form, the CDR3 reads TGTGCCAGCAGCTTCGGGACAGTAGCAGATACGCAGTATTTT. The variable domain in full, completed from reference TRBV7-9 and TRBJ2-3, reads DTGVSQNPRHKITKRGQNVTFRCDPISEHNRLYWYRQTLGQGPEFLTYFQNEAQLEKSRLLSDRFSAERPKGSFSTLEIQRTEQGDSAMYLCASSFGTVADTQYFGPGTRLTVL.

V usage is TRBV30 and J usage is TRBJ1-2; 9 bases match TRBD1. This CDR3 has 12 residues. V dropped 7 bases and J dropped 5; count of bases not matched to a gene: 5. Germline CDR1 reads GTSNPN; CDR2 reads SVGIG (reference sequence). This CDR3 reads CAFTGGAYGYTF. Written as DNA, the CDR3 is TGTGCCTTCACAGGGGGCGCTTATGGCTACACCTTC.

The V gene is TRBV25-1, the J gene TRBJ1-3; 9 bases are a match to TRBD1. CDR3 length: 17 amino acids. Germline V gene data show CDR1 as MGHDK and CDR2 as SYGVNS. J was trimmed by 3 bases and V by 1 base; bases with no gene match: 7. CDR3: CASSEWGGQGRGNTIYF. As DNA, the CDR3 is TGTGCCAGCAGTGAATGGGGCGGACAGGGGCGTGGAAACACCATATATTTT. Full variable domain (rest looked up from reference TRBV25-1 and TRBJ1-3): EADIYQTPRYLVIGTGKKITLECSQTMGHDKMYWYQQDPGMELHLIHYSYGVNSTEKGDLSSESTVSRIRTEHFPLTLESARPSHTSQYLCASSEWGGQGRGNTIYFGEGSWLTVV.